This T cell receptor (beta chain) was sequenced for a study of shared clonotypes between healthy human individuals. The data were produced by immunoSEQ multiplex PCR, yet TCRdb's version contains in-frame clones alone and is incomplete. Found here are hundreds of thousands of clones, 80% to 95% of them singletons; the top ten hold 24%. The CDR3 runs to 17 residues. Germline V gene data show CDR1 as SNHLY and CDR2 as FYNNEI. The V end was cut by 5 bases, the J end by 9 bases, with 26 bases between. Naive CD8 cells, CD45RO-negative and positively selected for CCR7, excluded terminally differentiated effector memory CD45RA+ cells.

The source material was naive CD8+ T cells sorted from blood. This TCR came from a man aged 25 to 40 in good health. The chain is built from TRBV2 and TRBJ2-1; D ambiguous. This CDR3 is CASSRSVVGFPNAEQFF. The DNA for the CDR3 is TGTGCCAGCAGTCGGTCAGTCGTAGGGTTCCCGAACGCTGAGCAGTTCTTC.